The clone carrying this T cell receptor (beta chain) ranks as medium-sized (0.01 to 0.1%). What it binds is not known. CDR1 MNHEY and CDR2 SMNVEV come from the germline V gene (reference sequence). V dropped 2 bases and J dropped 0; count of bases not matched to a gene: 8. The CDR3 spans 19 residues. A mixed TRB-A/B primer pool amplified rearranged TRB by multiplex touch-down PCR. TCRdb reprocessed the multiplex PCR reads via MiXCR and lists one record per CDR3 protein. The sample shows more than 2,500 distinct CDR3 sequences, 20% to 25% of them seen only once. The data were taken from a study of T cell repertoires in aging, cancer and after chemotherapy. Study-level background: About 9 million TCR reads made up the full dataset.

Amplification of TCR beta used genomic DNA extracted from peripheral blood. Study observations and caveats: Rebound thymic output was suggested by rising median generation probability during chemotherapy in each cancer cohort. Compared with age-matched healthy donors, untreated hematological or solid cancer patients showed higher blood TCR clonality.

The TCR comes from a human donor with a blood cancer. This rearrangement joins TRBV27 to TRBJ2-6; TRBD1 aligns across 9 bases. The sequenced sample was blood. CDR3 loop: CASSLNRGQGVSGANVLTF. CDR3 coding DNA: TGTGCCAGCAGTTTAAATCGGGGACAGGGTGTCTCTGGGGCCAACGTCCTGACTTTC.